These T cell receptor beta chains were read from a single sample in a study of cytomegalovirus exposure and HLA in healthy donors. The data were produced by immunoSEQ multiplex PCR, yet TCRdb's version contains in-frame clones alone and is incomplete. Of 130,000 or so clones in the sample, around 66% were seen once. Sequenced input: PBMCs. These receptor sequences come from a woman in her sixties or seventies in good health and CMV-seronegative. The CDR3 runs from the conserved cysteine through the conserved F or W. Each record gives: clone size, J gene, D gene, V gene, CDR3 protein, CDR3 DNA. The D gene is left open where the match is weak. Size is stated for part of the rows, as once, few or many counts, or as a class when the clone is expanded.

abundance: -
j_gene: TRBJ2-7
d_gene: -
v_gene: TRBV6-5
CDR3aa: CASSYGPSQYF
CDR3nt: TGTGCCAGCAGTTACGGTCCAAGCCAGTACTTC

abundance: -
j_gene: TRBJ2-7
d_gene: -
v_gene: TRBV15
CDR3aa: CATSKETGAYEQYF
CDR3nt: TGTGCCACCAGCAAGGAGACGGGGGCCTACGAGCAGTACTTC

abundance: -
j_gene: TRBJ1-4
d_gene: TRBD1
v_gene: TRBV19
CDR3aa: CASSDTGGGSEKLFF
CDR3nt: TGTGCCAGTAGTGACACAGGGGGCGGAAGTGAAAAACTGTTTTTT

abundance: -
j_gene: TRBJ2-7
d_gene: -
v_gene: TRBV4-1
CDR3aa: CASSQALEGASYEQYF
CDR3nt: TGCGCCAGCAGCCAAGCCCTTGAGGGAGCATCCTACGAGCAGTACTTC

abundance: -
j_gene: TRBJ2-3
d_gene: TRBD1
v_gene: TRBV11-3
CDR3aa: CASSSGQATTDTQYF
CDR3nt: TGTGCCAGCAGCTCAGGACAGGCAACTACAGATACGCAGTATTTT

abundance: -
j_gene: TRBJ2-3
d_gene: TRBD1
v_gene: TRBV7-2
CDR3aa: CASSRTGGIPDTQYF
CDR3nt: TGTGCCAGCAGCCGGACAGGGGGGATTCCGGATACGCAGTATTTT

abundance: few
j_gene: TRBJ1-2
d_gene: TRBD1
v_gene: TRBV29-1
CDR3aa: CSVEVGGQGGGYTF
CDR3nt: TGCAGCGTTGAAGTTGGGGGACAGGGCGGTGGCTACACCTTC

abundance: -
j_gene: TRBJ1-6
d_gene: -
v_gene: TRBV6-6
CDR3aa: CASRTKTGLPLHF
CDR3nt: TGTGCCAGCAGGACAAAAACAGGTTTACCCCTCCACTTT

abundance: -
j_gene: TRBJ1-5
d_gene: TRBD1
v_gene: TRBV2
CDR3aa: CASSGTGYQPQHF
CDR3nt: TGTGCCAGCAGCGGGACAGGTTATCAGCCCCAGCATTTT

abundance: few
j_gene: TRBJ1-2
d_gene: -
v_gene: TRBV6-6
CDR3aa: CASSYPSDRGYTF
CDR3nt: TGTGCCAGCAGTTACCCTTCCGACAGAGGCTACACCTTC

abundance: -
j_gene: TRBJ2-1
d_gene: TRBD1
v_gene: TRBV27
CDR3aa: CASSPGTGYHNEQFF
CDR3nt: TGTGCCAGCAGTCCTGGGACAGGGTACCACAATGAGCAGTTCTTC

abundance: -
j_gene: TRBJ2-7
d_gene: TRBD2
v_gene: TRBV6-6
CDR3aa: CASSSGLAGSSYEQYF
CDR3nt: TGTGCCAGCAGCTCCGGACTAGCGGGGAGCTCCTACGAGCAGTACTTC

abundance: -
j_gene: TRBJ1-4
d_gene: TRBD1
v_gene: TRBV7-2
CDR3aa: CASSFGGGQGNEKLFF
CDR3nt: TGTGCCAGCAGCTTCGGGGGAGGACAGGGGAATGAAAAACTGTTTTTT

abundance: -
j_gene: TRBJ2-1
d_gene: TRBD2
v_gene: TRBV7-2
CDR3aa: CASSILAGENEQFF
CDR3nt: TGTGCCAGCAGCATACTAGCGGGGGAAAATGAGCAGTTCTTC

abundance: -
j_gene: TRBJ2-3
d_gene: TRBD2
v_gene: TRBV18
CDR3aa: CASSPPRGSGYTDTQYF
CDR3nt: TGTGCCAGCTCACCCCCACGCGGTAGCGGGTACACAGATACGCAGTATTTT

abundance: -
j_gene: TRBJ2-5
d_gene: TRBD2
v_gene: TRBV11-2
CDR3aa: CASSLEGGGAGETQYF
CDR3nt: TGTGCCAGCAGCTTAGAAGGCGGGGGGGCCGGAGAGACCCAGTACTTC

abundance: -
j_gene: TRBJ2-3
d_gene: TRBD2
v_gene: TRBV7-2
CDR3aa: CASSRARDYLTDTQYF
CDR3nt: TGTGCCAGCAGCAGGGCCCGGGACTACTTAACAGATACGCAGTATTTT

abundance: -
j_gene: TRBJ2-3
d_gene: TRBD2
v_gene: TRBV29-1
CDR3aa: CSVEVNSGTSGRHTQYF
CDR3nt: TGCAGCGTTGAAGTTAACAGTGGGACTAGCGGGAGACATACGCAGTATTTT

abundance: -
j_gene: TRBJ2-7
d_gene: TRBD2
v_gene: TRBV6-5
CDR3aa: CATTFGGGSEQYF
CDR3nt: TGTGCCACCACCTTTGGCGGGGGGAGCGAGCAGTACTTC

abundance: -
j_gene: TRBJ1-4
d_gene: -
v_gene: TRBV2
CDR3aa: CASSEQSNEKLFF
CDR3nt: TGTGCCAGCAGTGAACAGTCTAATGAAAAACTGTTTTTT

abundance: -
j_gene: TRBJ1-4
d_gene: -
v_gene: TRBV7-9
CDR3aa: CASSFTQGATNEKLFF
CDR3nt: TGTGCCAGCAGCTTTACCCAGGGTGCAACTAATGAAAAACTGTTTTTT

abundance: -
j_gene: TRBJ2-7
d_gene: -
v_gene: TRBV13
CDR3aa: CASSLAGDGVGEQYF
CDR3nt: TGTGCCAGCAGCTTAGCAGGGGACGGTGTGGGCGAGCAGTACTTC

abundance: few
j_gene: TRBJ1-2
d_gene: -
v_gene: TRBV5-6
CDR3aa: CASGEGRYGYTF
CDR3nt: TGTGCCAGCGGGGAGGGGAGGTATGGCTACACCTTC

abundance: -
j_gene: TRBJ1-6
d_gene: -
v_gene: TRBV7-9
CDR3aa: CASSLESAGSSYNSPLHF
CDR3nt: TGTGCCAGCAGCTTAGAATCGGCGGGGAGCTCCTATAATTCACCCCTCCACTTT

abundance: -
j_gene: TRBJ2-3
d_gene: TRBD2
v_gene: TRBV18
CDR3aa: CASSPDKREGLSDTQYF
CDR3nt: TGTGCCAGCTCACCCGACAAACGGGAGGGCCTATCAGATACGCAGTATTTT

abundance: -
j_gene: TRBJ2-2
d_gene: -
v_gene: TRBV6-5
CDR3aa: CASSYQALSGELFF
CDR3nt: TGTGCCAGCAGTTACCAGGCATTGAGCGGGGAGCTGTTTTTT

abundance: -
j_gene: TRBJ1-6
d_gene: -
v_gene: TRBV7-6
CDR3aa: CASSLSVGGDSPLHF
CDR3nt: TGTGCCAGCAGCTTATCGGTAGGGGGGGATTCACCCCTCCACTTT

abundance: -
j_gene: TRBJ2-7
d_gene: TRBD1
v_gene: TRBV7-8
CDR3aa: CASSLGRRTGTGSYEQYF
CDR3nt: TGTGCCAGCAGCTTAGGGCGCCGAACCGGGACAGGGTCCTACGAGCAGTACTTC

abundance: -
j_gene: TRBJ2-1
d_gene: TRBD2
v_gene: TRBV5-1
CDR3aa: CASSLEVLAGGSYNEQFF
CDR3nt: TGCGCCAGCAGCTTGGAGGTGCTAGCGGGAGGTTCCTACAATGAGCAGTTCTTC

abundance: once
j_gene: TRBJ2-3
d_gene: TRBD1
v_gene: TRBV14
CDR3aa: CASSQGQGPTDTQYF
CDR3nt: TGTGCCAGCAGCCAAGGACAGGGCCCCACAGATACGCAGTATTTT

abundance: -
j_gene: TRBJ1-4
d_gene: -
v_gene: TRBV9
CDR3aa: CASSVGPISTNEKLFF
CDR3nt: TGTGCCAGCAGCGTAGGTCCCATTTCAACTAATGAAAAACTGTTTTTT

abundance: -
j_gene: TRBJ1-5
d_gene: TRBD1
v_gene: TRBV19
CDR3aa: CASSSGTGVQPQHF
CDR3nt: TGTGCCAGTAGCTCCGGGACAGGGGTTCAGCCCCAGCATTTT

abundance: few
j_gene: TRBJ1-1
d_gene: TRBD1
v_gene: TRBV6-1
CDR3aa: CASSPRTGGTEAFF
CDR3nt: TGTGCCAGCAGTCCAAGGACAGGGGGCACTGAAGCTTTCTTT

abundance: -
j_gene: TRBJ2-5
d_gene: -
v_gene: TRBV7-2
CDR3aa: CASSLGLDQETQYF
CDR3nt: TGTGCCAGCAGCTTAGGACTAGATCAAGAGACCCAGTACTTC

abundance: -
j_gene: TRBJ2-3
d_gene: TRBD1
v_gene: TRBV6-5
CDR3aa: CASSPPGTVTDTQYF
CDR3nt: TGTGCCAGCAGTCCCCCCGGGACAGTCACAGATACGCAGTATTTT

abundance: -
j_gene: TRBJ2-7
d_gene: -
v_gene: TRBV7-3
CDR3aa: CASSWPDEQYF
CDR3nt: TGTGCCAGCAGCTGGCCAGACGAGCAGTACTTC

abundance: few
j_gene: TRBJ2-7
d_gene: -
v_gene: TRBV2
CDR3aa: CASSEAEQYF
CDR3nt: TGTGCCAGCAGTGAGGCCGAGCAGTACTTC

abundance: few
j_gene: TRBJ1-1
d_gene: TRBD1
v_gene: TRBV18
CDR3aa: CASSSTGDRVREAFF
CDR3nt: TGTGCCAGCTCCTCCACCGGGGACAGGGTCAGAGAAGCTTTCTTT

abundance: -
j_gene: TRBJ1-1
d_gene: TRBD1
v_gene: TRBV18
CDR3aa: CASSSYQGVATEAFF
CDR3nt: TGTGCCAGCTCATCGTACCAGGGGGTTGCCACTGAAGCTTTCTTT

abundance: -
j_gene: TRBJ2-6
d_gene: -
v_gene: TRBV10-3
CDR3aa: CAISGRREGGALHGANVLTF
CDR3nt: TGTGCCATCAGTGGACGCCGCGAAGGGGGGGCGCTTCATGGGGCCAACGTCCTGACTTTC

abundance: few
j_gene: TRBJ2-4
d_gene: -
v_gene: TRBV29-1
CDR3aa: CSVEEQDIQYF
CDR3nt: TGCAGCGTTGAAGAGCAGGACATTCAGTACTTC

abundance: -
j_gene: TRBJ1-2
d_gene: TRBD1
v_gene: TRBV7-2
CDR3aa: CASSLLQGEGYTF
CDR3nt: TGTGCCAGCAGCTTACTACAGGGGGAAGGCTACACCTTC

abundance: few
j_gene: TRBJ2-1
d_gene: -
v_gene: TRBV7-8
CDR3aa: CASSRKTNYNEQFF
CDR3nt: TGTGCCAGCAGCCGAAAAACTAACTACAATGAGCAGTTCTTC

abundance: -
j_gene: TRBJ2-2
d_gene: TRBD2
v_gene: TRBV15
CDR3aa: CATSRGSSGANTGELFF
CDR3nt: TGTGCCACCAGCAGAGGATCGAGCGGGGCGAACACCGGGGAGCTGTTTTTT

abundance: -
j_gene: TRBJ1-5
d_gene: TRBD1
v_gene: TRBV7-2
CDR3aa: CASSLTPATGFGQPQHF
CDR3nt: TGTGCCAGCAGCTTAACCCCCGCGACAGGGTTTGGGCAGCCCCAGCATTTT

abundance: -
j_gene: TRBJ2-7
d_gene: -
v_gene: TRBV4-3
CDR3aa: CASSQEYAGYEQYF
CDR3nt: TGCGCCAGCAGCCAAGAATATGCAGGTTATGAGCAGTACTTC

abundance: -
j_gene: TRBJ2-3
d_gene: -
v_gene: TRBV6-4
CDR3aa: CAGPNTQYF
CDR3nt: TGTGCCGGCCCGAATACGCAGTATTTT

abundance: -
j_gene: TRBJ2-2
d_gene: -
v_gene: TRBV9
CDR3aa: CASSGTRGLARTGELFF
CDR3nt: TGTGCCAGCAGCGGGACCCGAGGGCTAGCTCGGACCGGGGAGCTGTTTTTT